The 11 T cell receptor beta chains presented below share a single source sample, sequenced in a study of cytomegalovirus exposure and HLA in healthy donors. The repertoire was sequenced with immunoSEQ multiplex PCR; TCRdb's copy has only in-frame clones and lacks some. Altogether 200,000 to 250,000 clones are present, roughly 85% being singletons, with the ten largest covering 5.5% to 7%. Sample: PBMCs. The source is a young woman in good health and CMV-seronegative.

Here the CDR3 reads CASSFTRNTEAFF. For the CDR3, the DNA is TGTGCCAGCAGCTTCACCCGGAACACTGAAGCTTTCTTT. The chain recombines TRBV5-6 with TRBJ1-1; no clear D. CDR3 size: 13 residues. Germline loops: CDR1 SGHDT, CDR2 YYEEEE. V lost 2 bases and J lost 1, with 6 bases in between.

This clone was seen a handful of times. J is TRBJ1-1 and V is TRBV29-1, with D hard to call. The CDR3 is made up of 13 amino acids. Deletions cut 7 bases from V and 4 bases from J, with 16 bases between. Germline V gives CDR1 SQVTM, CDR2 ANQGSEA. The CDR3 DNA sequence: TGCAGCGCAGCGACACCAACCGGCACTGAAGCTTTCTTT. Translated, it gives CSAATPTGTEAFF.

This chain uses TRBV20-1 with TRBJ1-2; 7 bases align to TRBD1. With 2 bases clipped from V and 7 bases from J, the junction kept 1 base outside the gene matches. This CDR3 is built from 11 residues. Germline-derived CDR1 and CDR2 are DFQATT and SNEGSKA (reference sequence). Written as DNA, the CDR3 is TGCAGTGCTAGACAGGGGGTTGGCTACACCTTC. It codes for CSARQGVGYTF.

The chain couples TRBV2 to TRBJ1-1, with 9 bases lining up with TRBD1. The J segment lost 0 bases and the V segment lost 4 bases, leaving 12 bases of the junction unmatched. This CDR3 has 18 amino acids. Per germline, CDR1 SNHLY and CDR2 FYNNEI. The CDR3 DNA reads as TGTGCCAGCAGTGGGGGCACAGGGGGCGGCCGCATGAACACTGAAGCTTTCTTT. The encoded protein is CASSGGTGGGRMNTEAFF.

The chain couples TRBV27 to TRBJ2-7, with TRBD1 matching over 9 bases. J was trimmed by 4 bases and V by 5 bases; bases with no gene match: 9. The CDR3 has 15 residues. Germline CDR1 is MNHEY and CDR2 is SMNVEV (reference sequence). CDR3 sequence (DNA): TGTGCCAGCAGTCCCGGGACAGGGTATGGTTACGAGCAGTACTTC. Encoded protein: CASSPGTGYGYEQYF.

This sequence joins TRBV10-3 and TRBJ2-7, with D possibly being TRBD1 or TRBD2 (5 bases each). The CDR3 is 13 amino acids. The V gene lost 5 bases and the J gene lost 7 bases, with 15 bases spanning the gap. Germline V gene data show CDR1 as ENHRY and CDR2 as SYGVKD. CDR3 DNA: TGTGCCATCAGTCGGGGCCTTTCTCGGGAGCAGTACTTC. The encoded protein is CAISRGLSREQYF.

The CDR3 protein is CASSSSGTAGNTIYF. The CDR3 DNA reads as TGTGCCAGCAGCTCCTCCGGGACAGCCGGAAACACCATATATTTT. The gene calls are TRBV6-5 and TRBJ1-3; 7 bases map to TRBD1. The CDR3 consists of 15 residues. With V trimmed by 6 bases and J by 4 bases, 9 bases remained unmatched. Germline-derived CDR1 and CDR2 are MNHEY and SVGAGI.

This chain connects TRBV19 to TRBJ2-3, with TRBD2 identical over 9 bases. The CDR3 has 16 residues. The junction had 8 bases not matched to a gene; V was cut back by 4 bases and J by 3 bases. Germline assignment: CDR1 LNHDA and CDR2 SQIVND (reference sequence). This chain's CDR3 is CASSTLTSGWTDTQYF. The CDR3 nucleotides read TGTGCCAGTAGTACACTGACTAGCGGTTGGACAGATACGCAGTATTTT.

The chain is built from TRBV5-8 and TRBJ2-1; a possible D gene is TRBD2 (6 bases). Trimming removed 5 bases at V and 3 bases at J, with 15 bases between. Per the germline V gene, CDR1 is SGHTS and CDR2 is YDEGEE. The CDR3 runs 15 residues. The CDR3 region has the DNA TGTGCCAGCAGGTTCAACGGGAGAGGCTACAATGAGCAGTTCTTC. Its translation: CASRFNGRGYNEQFF.

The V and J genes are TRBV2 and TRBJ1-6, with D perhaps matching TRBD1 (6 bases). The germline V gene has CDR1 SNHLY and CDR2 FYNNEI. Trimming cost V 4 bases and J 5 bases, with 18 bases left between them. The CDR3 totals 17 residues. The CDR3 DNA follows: TGTGCCAGCAGTGCGGTTAGAGGACAGTACGATAATTCACCCCTCCACTTT. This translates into CASSAVRGQYDNSPLHF.

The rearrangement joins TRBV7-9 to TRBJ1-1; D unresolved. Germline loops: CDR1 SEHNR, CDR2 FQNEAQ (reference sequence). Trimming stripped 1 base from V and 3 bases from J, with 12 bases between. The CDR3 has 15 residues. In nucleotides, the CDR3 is TGTGCCAGCAGCTTAGGCCCCGGGCTGGACACTGAAGCTTTCTTT. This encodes CASSLGPGLDTEAFF.